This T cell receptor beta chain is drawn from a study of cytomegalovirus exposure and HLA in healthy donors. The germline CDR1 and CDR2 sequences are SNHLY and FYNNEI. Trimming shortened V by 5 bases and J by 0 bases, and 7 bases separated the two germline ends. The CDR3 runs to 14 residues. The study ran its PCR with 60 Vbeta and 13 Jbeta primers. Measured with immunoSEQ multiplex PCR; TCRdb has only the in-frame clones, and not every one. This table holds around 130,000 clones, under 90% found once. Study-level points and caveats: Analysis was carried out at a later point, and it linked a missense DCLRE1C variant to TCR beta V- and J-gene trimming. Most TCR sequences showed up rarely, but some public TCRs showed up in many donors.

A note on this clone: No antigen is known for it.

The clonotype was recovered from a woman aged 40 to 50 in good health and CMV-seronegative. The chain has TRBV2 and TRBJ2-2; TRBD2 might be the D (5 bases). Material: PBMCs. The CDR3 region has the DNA TGTGCCAGCAGTAGCGGCTCGAACACCGGGGAGCTGTTTTTT. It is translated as CASSSGSNTGELFF.